These 17 T cell receptor beta chains were sequenced from one sample in a study of blood T cell repertoires in COVID-19. The data were produced by immunoSEQ multiplex PCR, yet TCRdb's version contains in-frame clones alone and is incomplete. The sample has fewer than 80,000 clones, 75% to 95% seen once. Material: peripheral blood. Every receptor here comes from a human donor in a cohort sampled during active COVID-19.

The chain combines TRBV24-1 with TRBJ2-3; the D is unclear. V lost 2 bases and J lost 3, with 5 bases in between. The CDR3 loop spans 13 amino acids. CDR1 is KGHDR and CDR2 is SFDVKD in the germline V gene. The CDR3 DNA sequence: TGTGCCACCAGTGATTCCGGGACAGATACGCAGTATTTT. The encoded protein is CATSDSGTDTQYF.

The chain recombines TRBV15 with TRBJ1-2; TRBD1 matches 12 bases. CDR1 and CDR2 from the germline V gene are LNHNV and YYDKDF (reference sequence). The junction had 3 bases not matched to a gene; V was cut back by 1 base and J by 0 bases. This CDR3 has 17 residues. CDR3 protein: CATSRGDRGRPNYGYTF. Written as DNA, the CDR3 is TGTGCCACCAGCAGAGGGGACAGGGGGCGACCTAACTATGGCTACACCTTC.

This clone appeared once. The CDR3 DNA is TGTGCCAGCTTCAAGGAGGGGAGGACTGAAGCTTTCTTT. This translates into CASFKEGRTEAFF. The chain carries TRBV28 and TRBJ1-1; tentative D call: TRBD1 (5 bases). The CDR3 extends over 13 amino acids. V lost 8 bases, J lost 5 bases, and 15 bases lay in between. Germline V CDR1 and CDR2: MDHEN, SYDVKM.

In this sample, this clone turned up a few times. The chain employs TRBV7-2 and TRBJ2-1; TRBD2 aligns across 15 bases. The CDR3 has 15 amino acids. Unmatched junction bases numbered 1, after V lost 0 bases and J lost 10 bases. In germline, CDR1 is SGHTA, CDR2 FQGNSA. The CDR3 coding sequence is TGTGCCAGCAGCTTAGCCGGACTAGCGGGGGGGGAGCAGTTCTTC. This codes for CASSLAGLAGGEQFF.

This chain uses TRBV5-1 with TRBJ1-1; possibly TRBD1 for D (5 bases). Germline-derived CDR1 and CDR2 are SGHRS and YFSETQ. Trimming stripped 4 bases from V and 10 bases from J, with 23 bases between. The CDR3 totals 15 residues. CDR3 protein: CASSPEGAPKLGAFF. CDR3 sequence (DNA): TGCGCCAGCAGCCCGGAAGGGGCTCCAAAGTTGGGAGCTTTCTTT.

The V and J genes are TRBV28 and TRBJ1-6; TRBD1 might be the D (5 bases). V was shortened by 1 base and J by 0 bases, with 13 bases between the two germline ends. Germline assignment: CDR1 MDHEN and CDR2 SYDVKM. The CDR3 covers 18 residues. Here the CDR3 DNA reads TGTGCCAGCAGTTTATATAGCGGGGGGAGCTCCTATAATTCACCCCTCCACTTT. It encodes CASSLYSGGSSYNSPLHF.

The chain uses TRBV30 and TRBJ2-5, with D unclear. Germline values: CDR1 GTSNPN, CDR2 SVGIG (reference sequence). This CDR3 has 12 amino acids. Trimming stripped 2 bases from V and 1 base from J, with 5 bases between. The CDR3 nucleotides read TGTGCCTGGAGTTTCTTCCAAGAGACCCAGTACTTC. It specifies CAWSFFQETQYF.

For the CDR3, the DNA is TGTGCCAGCAGCCTTGGACAGGGAGGAGGCTACACCTTC. It is translated as CASSLGQGGGYTF. This chain connects TRBV3-1 (or the pseudogene TRBV3-2) to TRBJ1-2; 8 positions agree with TRBD1. V was clipped by 4 bases and J by 8 bases; unmatched bases: 6. Germline V gives CDR1 LGHDT, CDR2 YNNKEL (reference sequence). CDR3 length: 13 amino acids.

The chain uses TRBV30 and TRBJ1-5, with D unresolved. The germline gives CDR1 GTSNPN, CDR2 SVGIG (reference sequence). V gave up 4 bases and J gave up 1 base, with 8 bases separating them. CDR3 length equals 13 residues. This chain's CDR3 is CAWTAGSNQPQHF. CDR3 sequence (DNA): TGTGCCTGGACCGCAGGAAGCAATCAGCCCCAGCATTTT.

The rearrangement links TRBV6-5 to TRBJ1-1, with D possibly matching TRBD1 (5 bases). The CDR3 sequence is 14 residues long. Germline V gene sequence: CDR1 MNHEY, CDR2 SVGAGI. The ends were cut back, 2 bases at V and 1 base at J, with 8 bases in the middle. The CDR3 region is CASSYGTGNTEAFF. The CDR3 DNA is TGTGCCAGCAGTTACGGAACAGGGAACACTGAAGCTTTCTTT.

This chain uses TRBV5-4 with TRBJ1-2, with a tentative D call TRBD1 (5 bases). Germline values: CDR1 SGHNT, CDR2 YYREEE (reference sequence). The CDR3 loop spans 14 amino acids. V lost 4 bases and J 1 base, leaving 11 bases between the germline ends. The DNA for the CDR3 is TGTGCCAGCAGCCCAGACAGCGTTAACTATGGCTACACCTTC. Translation gives CASSPDSVNYGYTF.

The J gene is TRBJ2-2, the V gene TRBV7-8; the match to TRBD2 covers 7 bases. The CDR3 extends over 16 amino acids. Per germline, CDR1 SGHVS and CDR2 FQNEAQ. Trimming removed 1 base from V and 1 base from J; junction bases left unmatched: 3. The CDR3 sequence: CASSLGSGVNTGELFF. The DNA for the CDR3 is TGTGCCAGCAGCTTAGGAAGCGGGGTGAACACCGGGGAGCTGTTTTTT.

This chain links TRBV18 with TRBJ2-1; 8 nucleotides match TRBD2. The J segment lost 5 bases and the V segment lost 4 bases, leaving 4 bases of the junction unmatched. This CDR3 has 14 amino acids. Germline lookup yields CDR1 KGHSH and CDR2 LQKENI. The CDR3 protein is CASSRAGGDNEQFF. The DNA for the CDR3 is TGTGCCAGCTCACGGGCGGGGGGCGACAATGAGCAGTTCTTC.

The genes are TRBV7-6 and TRBJ2-1; 7 positions agree with TRBD2. Germline V gene lookup returns CDR1 SGHVS and CDR2 FNYEAQ. This CDR3 contains 15 residues. With 1 base clipped from V and 2 bases from J, the junction kept 2 bases outside the gene matches. The CDR3 bases are TGTGCCAGCAGCTTAGATCGGGGGGCCTACAATGAGCAGTTCTTC. As protein: CASSLDRGAYNEQFF.

This chain links TRBV5-4 with TRBJ1-2, with D uncertain. Between the trimmed V and J ends, which lost 2 bases and 8 bases, there was a span of 13 bases. The CDR3 covers 13 residues. Germline-derived CDR1 and CDR2 are SGHNT and YYREEE (reference sequence). In DNA, the CDR3 is TGTGCCAGCAGCTTCGCTCTCCCTACCGGCTACACCTTC. Translation: CASSFALPTGYTF. Using reference TRBV5-4 and TRBJ1-2 for the parts outside the CDR3, the full variable domain is ETGVTQSPTHLIKTRGQQVTLRCSSQSGHNTVSWYQQALGQGPQFIFQYYREEENGRGNFPPRFSGLQFPNYSSELNVNALELDDSALYLCASSFALPTGYTFGSGTRLTVV.

The chain carries TRBV27 and TRBJ2-1; 9 nucleotides align to TRBD1. V lost 6 bases, J lost 2 bases, and 5 bases stayed unmatched. Germline V gene sequence: CDR1 MNHEY, CDR2 SMNVEV (reference sequence). There are 15 residues in the CDR3. The CDR3 DNA is TGTGCCAGCAGAACCGGGACAGGGACCTACAATGAGCAGTTCTTC. The encoded protein is CASRTGTGTYNEQFF.

The chain carries TRBV11-3 and TRBJ2-3, with a tentative D call TRBD1 (6 bases). This CDR3 region has 14 residues. CDR1 is SGHNT, CDR2 YENEEA, per germline. Between the trimmed V and J ends, which lost 3 bases and 2 bases, there was a span of 9 bases. The DNA for the CDR3 is TGTGCCAGCAGCTTGGACAGTCTCACAGATACGCAGTATTTT. This translates into CASSLDSLTDTQYF.